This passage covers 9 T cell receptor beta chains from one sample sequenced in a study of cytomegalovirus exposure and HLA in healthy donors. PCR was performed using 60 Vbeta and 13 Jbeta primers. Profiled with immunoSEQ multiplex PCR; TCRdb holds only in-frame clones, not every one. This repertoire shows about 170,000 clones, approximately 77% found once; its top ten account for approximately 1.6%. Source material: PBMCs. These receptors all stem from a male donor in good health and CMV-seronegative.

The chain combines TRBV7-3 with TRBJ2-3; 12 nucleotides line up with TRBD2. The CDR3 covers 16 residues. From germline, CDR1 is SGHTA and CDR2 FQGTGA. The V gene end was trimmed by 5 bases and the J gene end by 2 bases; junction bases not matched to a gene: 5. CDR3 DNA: TGTGCCAGCAGCAAGCGGACTAGCGGGAACACAGATACGCAGTATTTT. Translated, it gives CASSKRTSGNTDTQYF.

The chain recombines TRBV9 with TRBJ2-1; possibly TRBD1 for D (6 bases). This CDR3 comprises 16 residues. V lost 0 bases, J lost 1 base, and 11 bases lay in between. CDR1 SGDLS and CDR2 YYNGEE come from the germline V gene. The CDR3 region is CASSVGSGQSYNEQFF. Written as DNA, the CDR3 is TGTGCCAGCAGCGTAGGATCCGGACAGTCCTACAATGAGCAGTTCTTC.

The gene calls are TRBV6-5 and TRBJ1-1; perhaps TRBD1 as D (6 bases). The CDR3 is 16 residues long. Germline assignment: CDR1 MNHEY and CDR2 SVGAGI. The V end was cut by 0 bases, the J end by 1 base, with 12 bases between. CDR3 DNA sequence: TGTGCCAGCAGTTACTCGAGGGGGGGGACGAACACTGAAGCTTTCTTT. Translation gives CASSYSRGGTNTEAFF.

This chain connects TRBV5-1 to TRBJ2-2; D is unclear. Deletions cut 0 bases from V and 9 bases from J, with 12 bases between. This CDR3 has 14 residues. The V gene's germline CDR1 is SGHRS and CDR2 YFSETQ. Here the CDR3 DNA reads TGCGCCAGCAGCTTGGAGGTGGGCTTTCGGGAGCTGTTTTTT. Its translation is CASSLEVGFRELFF.

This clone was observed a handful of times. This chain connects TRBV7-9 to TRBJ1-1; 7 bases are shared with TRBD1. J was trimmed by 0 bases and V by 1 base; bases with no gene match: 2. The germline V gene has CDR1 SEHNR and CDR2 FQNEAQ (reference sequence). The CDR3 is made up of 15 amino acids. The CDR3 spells CASSLGQGLNTEAFF. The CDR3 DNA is TGTGCCAGCAGCTTAGGACAGGGCCTGAACACTGAAGCTTTCTTT.

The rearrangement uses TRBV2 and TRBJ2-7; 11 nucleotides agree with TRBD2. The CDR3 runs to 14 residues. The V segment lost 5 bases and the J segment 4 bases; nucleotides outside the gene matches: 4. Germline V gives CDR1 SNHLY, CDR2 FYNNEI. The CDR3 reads CASSLAGGAYEQYF. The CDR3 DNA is TGTGCCAGCAGTTTAGCGGGGGGGGCATACGAGCAGTACTTC.

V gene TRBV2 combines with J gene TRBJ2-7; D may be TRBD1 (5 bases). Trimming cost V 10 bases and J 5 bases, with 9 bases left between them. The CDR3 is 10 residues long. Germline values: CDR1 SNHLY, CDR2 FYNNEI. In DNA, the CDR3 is TGTGCCACCGGACAACACGAGCAGTACTTC. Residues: CATGQHEQYF.

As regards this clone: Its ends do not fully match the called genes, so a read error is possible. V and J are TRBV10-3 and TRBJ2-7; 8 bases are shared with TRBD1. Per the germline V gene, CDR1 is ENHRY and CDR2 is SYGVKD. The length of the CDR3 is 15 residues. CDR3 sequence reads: CAISDPGGASFEQYF. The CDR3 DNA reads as TGTGCCATCAGTGACCCAGGGGGCGCGTCCTTCGAGCAGTACTTC.

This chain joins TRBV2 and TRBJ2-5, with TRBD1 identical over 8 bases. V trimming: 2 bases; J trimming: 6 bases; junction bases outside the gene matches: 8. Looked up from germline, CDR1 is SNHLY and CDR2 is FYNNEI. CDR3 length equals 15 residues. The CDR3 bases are TGTGCCAGCAGTGAACGAGACAGGGGTGGACAGACCCAGTACTTC. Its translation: CASSERDRGGQTQYF.